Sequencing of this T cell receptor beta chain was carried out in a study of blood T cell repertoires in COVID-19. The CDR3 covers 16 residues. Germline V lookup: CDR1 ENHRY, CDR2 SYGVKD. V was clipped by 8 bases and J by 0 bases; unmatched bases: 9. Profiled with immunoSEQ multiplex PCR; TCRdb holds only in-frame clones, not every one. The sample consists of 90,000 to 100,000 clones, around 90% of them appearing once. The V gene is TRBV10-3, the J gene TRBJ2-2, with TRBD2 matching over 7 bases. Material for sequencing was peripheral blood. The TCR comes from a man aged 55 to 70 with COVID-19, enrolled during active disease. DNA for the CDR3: TGTGCCATCCCGGGAGGCGGCGGTCCGAACACCGGGGAGCTGTTTTTT. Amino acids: CAIPGGGGPNTGELFF.